This TCR beta chain was captured by sequencing in a study of T cells in localized non-small cell lung cancer. Germline V gene lookup returns CDR1 MNHNS and CDR2 SASEGT. The V end lost 6 bases, the J end lost 0 bases, and 11 bases lay between the germline ends. The CDR3 loop spans 14 amino acids. TCRdb's table, derived via immunoSEQ multiplex PCR, lists solely in-frame clones and lacks some. This sample has some 90,000 clones; roughly 89% occur once, and the top ten carry over 12%. Study-level results: Highest T cell clonality was seen in uninvolved adjacent lung, surpassing that measured in tumor. Because sequencing included only one region (of the tumor), heterogeneity remains possible.

A word on this clone: As yet, its antigen is unknown.

The sequence derives from a man aged 35-75 years with stage I squamous cell lung carcinoma. V is TRBV6-1 and J is TRBJ1-1; no clear D. The material sequenced was peripheral blood, taken before any cancer treatment. CDR3 in amino acids: CASSVNFLNTEAFF. CDR3 DNA: TGTGCCAGCAGCGTCAACTTTTTGAACACTGAAGCTTTCTTT.